This paragraph reports one T cell receptor (beta chain). The antigen remains unidentified. V shed 5 bases and J shed 4 bases, with 20 bases lying between them. CDR3 size: 16 residues. Germline CDR1 and CDR2: SGHAT and FQNNGV. The sample originates from a study of T cell responses to AZD1222 COVID-19 vaccine. Study-level findings and limits: The span of vaccine-associated CD4 TCRs extended across spike, with dominance at 160-218 and 743-854. There were mostly white British donors and more females than males, and clonal diversity was possibly underestimated.

This table comes from immunoSEQ multiplex PCR, and its TCRdb copy is limited to in-frame clones, with some not included. This table has over 45,000 clones, roughly 90% appearing once. Sequences were derived from peripheral blood, sampled 28 days after the second AZD1222 dose. This sequence originates from an adult who received the AZD1222 COVID-19 vaccine. V gene TRBV11-2 combines with J gene TRBJ2-5; no firm D call. The CDR3 DNA is TGTGCCAGCAGCCCCTTCCAGCCAACAATGAGAGAGACCCAGTACTTC. It encodes CASSPFQPTMRETQYF.